A selection of T cell receptor beta chains follows, all from one sample in a study of cytomegalovirus exposure and HLA in healthy donors. TCRdb's copy holds only in-frame clones and misses some; the assay was immunoSEQ multiplex PCR. The sample has roughly 100,000 clones; about three quarters are singletons. The sequenced sample consisted of PBMCs. The receptors were gathered from a middle-aged man in good health and CMV-seronegative. Each CDR3 is given with its conserved first and last residue. The order of the fields is V gene, CDR3 length, clone size, J gene, D gene, CDR3 protein, CDR3 DNA. A D gene is named only where the DNA matches it firmly. Only some rows state a clone size, as once, few, many or a class for expanded clones.

V gene: TRBV10-3
CDR3 length: 13
clone size: .
J gene: TRBJ2-3
D gene: .
CDR3 protein: CAISRPEADTQYF
CDR3 DNA: TGTGCCATCAGTCGACCTGAAGCGGATACGCAGTATTTT

V gene: TRBV5-4
CDR3 length: 17
clone size: few
J gene: TRBJ2-3
D gene: TRBD1
CDR3 protein: CASSLWTGPRSTDTQYF
CDR3 DNA: TGTGCCAGCAGCTTGTGGACAGGGCCTCGAAGCACAGATACGCAGTATTTT

V gene: TRBV7-2
CDR3 length: 16
clone size: .
J gene: TRBJ2-1
D gene: TRBD2
CDR3 protein: CASSSSFSGAYNEQFF
CDR3 DNA: TGTGCCAGCAGCTCCTCCTTCAGCGGGGCTTACAATGAGCAGTTCTTC

V gene: TRBV6-5
CDR3 length: 13
clone size: .
J gene: TRBJ1-2
D gene: TRBD1
CDR3 protein: CASSNRQGRGYTF
CDR3 DNA: TGTGCCAGCAGTAACCGACAGGGGCGAGGCTACACCTTC

V gene: TRBV7-8
CDR3 length: 16
clone size: once
J gene: TRBJ2-1
D gene: .
CDR3 protein: CASSLGVVSSINEQFF
CDR3 DNA: TGTGCCAGCAGCTTAGGCGTAGTATCAAGTATCAATGAGCAGTTCTTC

V gene: TRBV7-3
CDR3 length: 13
clone size: .
J gene: TRBJ2-6
D gene: .
CDR3 protein: CASSPQGANVLTF
CDR3 DNA: TGTGCCAGCAGCCCCCAAGGGGCCAACGTCCTGACTTTC

V gene: TRBV4-2
CDR3 length: 14
clone size: .
J gene: TRBJ2-5
D gene: .
CDR3 protein: CASSQDGDSETQYF
CDR3 DNA: TGTGCCAGCAGCCAAGATGGGGACTCAGAGACCCAGTACTTC

V gene: TRBV15
CDR3 length: 15
clone size: .
J gene: TRBJ1-1
D gene: .
CDR3 protein: CATSRAWAGNTEAFF
CDR3 DNA: TGTGCCACCAGCAGAGCTTGGGCAGGAAACACTGAAGCTTTCTTT

V gene: TRBV4-3
CDR3 length: 15
clone size: few
J gene: TRBJ1-2
D gene: TRBD1
CDR3 protein: CASSQVTGGHYGYTF
CDR3 DNA: TGCGCCAGCAGCCAAGTTACAGGGGGTCACTATGGCTACACCTTC

V gene: TRBV30
CDR3 length: 15
clone size: .
J gene: TRBJ2-3
D gene: TRBD1
CDR3 protein: CAWNPGQGATDTQYF
CDR3 DNA: TGTGCCTGGAATCCGGGACAGGGGGCAACAGATACGCAGTATTTT

V gene: TRBV11-2
CDR3 length: 15
clone size: .
J gene: TRBJ2-1
D gene: TRBD1
CDR3 protein: CASSPGTGLIDEQFF
CDR3 DNA: TGTGCCAGCAGCCCCGGGACAGGGCTTATTGATGAGCAGTTCTTC

V gene: TRBV6-5
CDR3 length: 14
clone size: .
J gene: TRBJ1-5
D gene: .
CDR3 protein: CASRDAGDDQPQHF
CDR3 DNA: TGTGCCAGCAGGGACGCGGGGGACGATCAGCCCCAGCATTTT

V gene: TRBV2
CDR3 length: 15
clone size: .
J gene: TRBJ2-5
D gene: .
CDR3 protein: CASSEAAGWEETQYF
CDR3 DNA: TGTGCCAGCAGTGAAGCCGCAGGGTGGGAAGAGACCCAGTACTTC

V gene: TRBV7-8
CDR3 length: 17
clone size: .
J gene: TRBJ2-7
D gene: TRBD2
CDR3 protein: CASSFGLPEGLYYEQYF
CDR3 DNA: TGTGCCAGCAGCTTTGGCCTACCCGAGGGACTATACTACGAGCAGTACTTC

V gene: TRBV27
CDR3 length: 13
clone size: few
J gene: TRBJ2-7
D gene: .
CDR3 protein: CASSFDYSYEQYF
CDR3 DNA: TGTGCCAGCAGTTTCGACTACTCCTACGAGCAGTACTTC

V gene: TRBV18
CDR3 length: 15
clone size: few
J gene: TRBJ1-6
D gene: .
CDR3 protein: CASSLSGPINSPLHF
CDR3 DNA: TGTGCCAGCTCATTGTCAGGGCCAATTAATTCACCCCTCCACTTT

V gene: TRBV6-5
CDR3 length: 16
clone size: .
J gene: TRBJ2-5
D gene: TRBD2
CDR3 protein: CASSYSRGLGGETQYF
CDR3 DNA: TGTGCCAGCAGTTACTCGAGAGGACTAGGTGGAGAGACCCAGTACTTC

V gene: TRBV14
CDR3 length: 13
clone size: .
J gene: TRBJ2-5
D gene: .
CDR3 protein: CASSQSNPETQYF
CDR3 DNA: TGTGCCAGCAGCCAAAGCAATCCGGAGACCCAGTACTTC

V gene: TRBV7-2
CDR3 length: 15
clone size: .
J gene: TRBJ1-5
D gene: TRBD1
CDR3 protein: CASSPGTGGEQPQHF
CDR3 DNA: TGTGCCAGCAGCCCAGGGACAGGGGGCGAGCAGCCCCAGCATTTT

V gene: TRBV9
CDR3 length: 15
clone size: .
J gene: TRBJ2-6
D gene: .
CDR3 protein: CASSPDLSGANVLTF
CDR3 DNA: TGTGCCAGCAGCCCAGACTTATCTGGGGCCAACGTCCTGACTTTC

V gene: TRBV9
CDR3 length: 14
clone size: .
J gene: TRBJ2-5
D gene: .
CDR3 protein: CASSVDRNQETQYF
CDR3 DNA: TGTGCCAGCAGCGTAGACAGGAACCAAGAGACCCAGTACTTC

V gene: TRBV19
CDR3 length: 13
clone size: few
J gene: TRBJ1-4
D gene: .
CDR3 protein: CASSIQGDEKLFF
CDR3 DNA: TGTGCCAGTAGTATCCAAGGGGATGAAAAACTGTTTTTT

V gene: TRBV4-2
CDR3 length: 16
clone size: .
J gene: TRBJ2-7
D gene: TRBD1
CDR3 protein: CASSRPDRDRAYEQYF
CDR3 DNA: TGTGCCAGCAGCCGACCCGACCGGGACAGGGCCTACGAGCAGTACTTC

V gene: TRBV7-2
CDR3 length: 15
clone size: .
J gene: TRBJ2-5
D gene: .
CDR3 protein: CASSLVASDSRTQYF
CDR3 DNA: TGTGCCAGCAGCTTAGTAGCGAGCGATTCACGGACCCAGTACTTC

V gene: TRBV7-9
CDR3 length: 15
clone size: once
J gene: TRBJ2-7
D gene: TRBD1
CDR3 protein: CASSQDRGKGYEQYF
CDR3 DNA: TGTGCCAGCAGCCAGGACAGGGGCAAGGGGTACGAGCAGTACTTC

V gene: TRBV7-9
CDR3 length: 15
clone size: .
J gene: TRBJ1-1
D gene: TRBD1
CDR3 protein: CASSFRRTGEREAFF
CDR3 DNA: TGTGCCAGCAGCTTCAGAAGAACAGGGGAAAGAGAAGCTTTCTTT

V gene: TRBV7-9
CDR3 length: 17
clone size: .
J gene: TRBJ1-3
D gene: .
CDR3 protein: CASSSGTLGARGNTIYF
CDR3 DNA: TGTGCCAGCAGCTCTGGGACGCTGGGGGCGCGTGGAAACACCATATATTTT

V gene: TRBV14
CDR3 length: 16
clone size: .
J gene: TRBJ2-1
D gene: TRBD2
CDR3 protein: CASSFRVGGGANEQFF
CDR3 DNA: TGTGCCAGCAGCTTCCGCGTAGGCGGGGGGGCCAATGAGCAGTTCTTC

V gene: TRBV5-6
CDR3 length: 12
clone size: .
J gene: TRBJ1-1
D gene: .
CDR3 protein: CASSFHGTEAFF
CDR3 DNA: TGTGCCAGCAGCTTTCACGGCACTGAAGCTTTCTTT

V gene: TRBV30
CDR3 length: 13
clone size: .
J gene: TRBJ1-5
D gene: .
CDR3 protein: CACGQNSNQPQHF
CDR3 DNA: TGTGCCTGCGGACAGAATAGCAACCAGCCCCAGCATTTT

V gene: TRBV6-5
CDR3 length: 14
clone size: .
J gene: TRBJ2-5
D gene: .
CDR3 protein: CASSYGQNQETQYF
CDR3 DNA: TGTGCCAGCAGTTACGGGCAGAACCAAGAGACCCAGTACTTC

V gene: TRBV6-5
CDR3 length: 14
clone size: .
J gene: TRBJ2-5
D gene: .
CDR3 protein: CASSYATGIETQYF
CDR3 DNA: TGTGCCAGCAGTTACGCGACAGGCATTGAGACCCAGTACTTC

V gene: TRBV2
CDR3 length: 15
clone size: .
J gene: TRBJ1-5
D gene: .
CDR3 protein: CASSGGVVSNQPQHF
CDR3 DNA: TGTGCCAGCAGCGGAGGGGTGGTTAGCAATCAGCCCCAGCATTTT

V gene: TRBV6-1
CDR3 length: 15
clone size: .
J gene: TRBJ2-7
D gene: .
CDR3 protein: CASSEWGSPGYEQYF
CDR3 DNA: TGTGCCAGCAGTGAATGGGGCAGCCCAGGATACGAGCAGTACTTC

V gene: TRBV9
CDR3 length: 15
clone size: .
J gene: TRBJ1-1
D gene: TRBD1
CDR3 protein: CASSVGGQGDTEAFF
CDR3 DNA: TGTGCCAGCAGCGTAGGGGGTCAGGGGGACACTGAAGCTTTCTTT

V gene: TRBV28
CDR3 length: 13
clone size: .
J gene: TRBJ1-2
D gene: .
CDR3 protein: CASKRGQDYGYTF
CDR3 DNA: TGTGCCAGCAAGCGGGGTCAGGACTATGGCTACACCTTC

V gene: TRBV18
CDR3 length: 16
clone size: .
J gene: TRBJ1-2
D gene: .
CDR3 protein: CASSPVRAGRNYGYTF
CDR3 DNA: TGTGCCAGCTCACCCGTCCGCGCCGGGAGGAACTATGGCTACACCTTC

V gene: TRBV7-9
CDR3 length: 13
clone size: .
J gene: TRBJ2-1
D gene: .
CDR3 protein: CATIITSRNEQFF
CDR3 DNA: TGTGCCACTATCATCACTAGCCGGAATGAGCAGTTCTTC

V gene: TRBV19
CDR3 length: 15
clone size: .
J gene: TRBJ1-1
D gene: .
CDR3 protein: CASSIGTPSGTEAFF
CDR3 DNA: TGTGCCAGTAGTATTGGGACACCTTCCGGCACTGAAGCTTTCTTT

V gene: TRBV6-6
CDR3 length: 15
clone size: few
J gene: TRBJ2-5
D gene: .
CDR3 protein: CASSPARGIQETQYF
CDR3 DNA: TGTGCCAGCAGCCCCGCGCGAGGTATCCAAGAGACCCAGTACTTC

V gene: TRBV28
CDR3 length: 16
clone size: .
J gene: TRBJ1-5
D gene: TRBD1
CDR3 protein: CASSPGDRGGNQPQHF
CDR3 DNA: TGTGCCAGCAGTCCAGGGGACAGGGGTGGCAATCAGCCCCAGCATTTT